The clone carrying this T cell receptor beta chain showed up just a few times. Its antigen is currently unknown. Each diagnosis drew on symptoms, thyroxine, TRAb, thyroid ultrasound and orbital computed tomography findings. The data are from a study of T cells in Graves' hyperthyroidism and ophthalmopathy. The source material, RNA transcripts, was used to amplify TCR beta CDR3 regions. With the HTBI primer set, the TCR CDR3 went through a first round of RT-PCR. Via MiXCR, TCRdb re-called the multiplex PCR reads, giving one row per CDR3 protein. This table has approximately 410,000 distinct CDR3 sequences, roughly 13% appearing once. General study findings and limits: In the blood, most expanded thyroid clonotypes above 0.001 appeared as well.

The CDR3 consists of 13 residues. The germline CDR1 and CDR2 sequences are DFQATT and SNEGSKA (reference sequence). V was cut by 5 bases and J by 4 bases, with 14 bases left in between. The sequence derives from a woman younger than 35 with Graves' hyperthyroidism. V and J are TRBV20-1 and TRBJ2-5, with a possible D match to TRBD2 (6 bases). What was sequenced was blood. The CDR3 DNA reads as TGCAGTGCTTCAGACGGCGGGATAGAGACCCAGTACTTC. It yields the protein CSASDGGIETQYF.